This TCR beta chain was documented in a study of Ad26.COV2.S vaccination and SARS-CoV-2 variants. Treatment described: about 20 received Ad26.COV2.S at low or high dose, single or two shots; about 5 received placebo; per-sample allocation not given. Vaccine and placebo recipients were sampled on day 63 after the first injection. Donation was by an adult aged 18-55 years who was in Boston. This clone was counted once. Its antigen is undetermined. Method: immunoSEQ multiplex PCR; TCRdb's copy keeps in-frame clones and lacks some. Among 300,000 to 350,000 clones listed, about 86% were seen once. Study-wide findings and caveats: Those who received the vaccine showed greater spike-specific TCR breadth than those given placebo. It is possible that the TCR breadth and depth analyses underestimated the total T cell responses.

The CDR3 contains 13 residues. From germline, CDR1 is SGHVS and CDR2 FNYEAQ. V was pared by 0 bases and J by 16 bases, with 16 bases between. V usage is TRBV7-6 and J usage is TRBJ2-4, with D tentatively TRBD2 (6 bases). The source material was peripheral blood, sampled in a trial of Ad26.COV2.S vaccine versus placebo. This TCR was recovered from a person aged 18-65 years who received the Ad26.COV2.S COVID-19 vaccine or a placebo. CDR3 residues: CASSLAQGTGLYF. The DNA for the CDR3 is TGTGCCAGCAGCTTAGCTCAAGGGACTGGGCTTTACTTC.